These 17 T cell receptor beta chains share one sample of origin, sequenced in a study of blood T cell repertoires in COVID-19. The method was immunoSEQ multiplex PCR; TCRdb's version includes in-frame clones alone and lacks a portion of them. The sample contains 250,000 to 350,000 clones, around 87% of which appear only once. The sample was PBMCs or T cells enriched from blood (not recorded which). The receptors were sampled from a woman between 25 and 40 years old who had recovered from COVID-19.

The J gene is TRBJ2-7, the V gene TRBV6-6, with 7 bases aligning to TRBD1. The CDR3 has 14 amino acids. From germline, CDR1 is MNHNY and CDR2 SVGAGI (reference sequence). Losses at the gene ends were 2 bases for V and 2 bases for J; bases not matched to a gene: 3. The CDR3: CASSYMDRTYEQYF. CDR3 nucleotides: TGTGCCAGCAGTTACATGGACAGGACCTACGAGCAGTACTTC.

The rearrangement joins TRBV6-1 to TRBJ1-5; tentatively, D is TRBD1 (6 bases). V lost 2 bases, J lost 3 bases, and 11 bases lay in between. The CDR3 sequence is 15 residues long. CDR1 is MNHNS, CDR2 SASEGT, per germline. CDR3 residues: CASSELQGTNQPQHF. CDR3 nucleotide sequence: TGTGCCAGCAGTGAACTCCAGGGGACCAATCAGCCCCAGCATTTT.

V gene TRBV28 combines with J gene TRBJ1-1, with D possibly TRBD1 on 5 matching bases. Germline V gives CDR1 MDHEN, CDR2 SYDVKM. This CDR3 is built from 14 residues. V gave up 3 bases and J gave up 6 bases, with 14 bases separating them. The CDR3 reads CASSLRTSGSEAFF. The CDR3 DNA is TGTGCCAGCAGTTTGCGGACGTCAGGGTCTGAAGCTTTCTTT.

This clone was seen once. The gene calls are TRBV6-5 and TRBJ1-2; D may be TRBD1 (5 bases). CDR3 size: 15 residues. The V end was cut by 4 bases, the J end by 2 bases, with 14 bases between. The V gene's germline CDR1 is MNHEY and CDR2 SVGAGI. CDR3 nucleotide sequence: TGTGCCAGCAGTTCTGGGGGGAGGGCGAACTATGGCTACACCTTC. Encoded protein: CASSSGGRANYGYTF.

The chain joins TRBV10-3 to TRBJ2-5, with D perhaps matching TRBD1 (6 bases). The CDR3 loop spans 14 amino acids. V gave up 10 bases and J gave up 4 bases, with 19 bases separating them. From germline, CDR1 is ENHRY and CDR2 SYGVKD. The CDR3 region is CASGDHRVRETQYF. Here the CDR3 DNA reads TGTGCCAGCGGAGACCACAGGGTTCGAGAGACCCAGTACTTC.

The V call is TRBV5-8, the J call TRBJ1-6, with TRBD1 as a possible D gene (5 bases). The germline gives CDR1 SGHTS, CDR2 YDEGEE. The V end was cut by 3 bases, the J end by 0 bases, with 13 bases between. The CDR3 runs to 17 residues. The CDR3: CASSSSGYSSYNSPLHF. In nucleotides, the CDR3 is TGTGCCAGCAGCTCATCAGGGTACAGCTCCTATAATTCACCCCTCCACTTT.

The chain combines TRBV6-2 or TRBV6-3 with TRBJ1-2, with a tentative D call TRBD1 (5 bases). CDR3 length equals 14 residues. Germline V gene sequence: CDR1 MNHEY, CDR2 SVGEGT. The V end was cut by 0 bases, the J end by 7 bases, with 12 bases between. The CDR3 sequence: CASSYSQGSFGYTF. In DNA form, the CDR3 reads TGTGCCAGCAGTTACTCTCAGGGATCGTTTGGCTACACCTTC.

The V call is TRBV28, the J call TRBJ1-5, with D possibly TRBD1 on 6 matching bases. The V end was cut by 6 bases, the J end by 7 bases, with 13 bases between. Germline V lookup: CDR1 MDHEN, CDR2 SYDVKM. The length of the CDR3 is 13 residues. CDR3 loop: CASRSRGGQPQHF. CDR3 sequence (DNA): TGTGCCAGCAGGTCCAGGGGTGGGCAGCCCCAGCATTTT. The whole variable domain, filled in from reference TRBV28 and TRBJ1-5, reads DVKVTQSSRYLVKRTGEKVFLECVQDMDHENMFWYRQDPGLGLRLIYFSYDVKMKEKGDIPEGYSVSREKKERFSLILESASTNQTSMYLCASRSRGGQPQHFGDGTRLSIL.

The gene calls are TRBV4-3 and TRBJ1-6; D perhaps matches TRBD1 (5 bases). Trimming shortened V by 2 bases and J by 6 bases, and 17 bases separated the two germline ends. The CDR3 totals 17 residues. Germline V gene lookup returns CDR1 LGHNA and CDR2 YSLEER. The CDR3 spells CASSQSTGGASNSPLHF. The CDR3 coding sequence is TGCGCCAGCAGCCAATCAACCGGTGGGGCTAGTAATTCACCCCTCCACTTT.

The chain is built from TRBV6-5 and TRBJ1-2; D ambiguous. Trimming pared 0 bases from V and 8 bases from J, leaving 13 bases between. The length of the CDR3 is 14 residues. Per the germline V gene, CDR1 is MNHEY and CDR2 is SVGAGI. Here the CDR3 reads CASSYSGSDEGYTF. The CDR3 coding sequence is TGTGCCAGCAGTTACTCCGGCAGCGATGAGGGCTACACCTTC.

The V call is TRBV7-3, the J call TRBJ2-1, with a possible D match to TRBD1 (5 bases). The CDR3 totals 17 residues. The ends were cut back, 1 base at V and 7 bases at J, with 20 bases in the middle. Germline V gene lookup returns CDR1 SGHTA and CDR2 FQGTGA. As DNA, the CDR3 is TGTGCCAGCAGCTTAATTAGGCAGGGCGCCATGAAAAATGAGCAGTTCTTC. Protein: CASSLIRQGAMKNEQFF.

There are a few counts of this clone. This chain connects TRBV7-9 to TRBJ2-1; TRBD1 matches 7 bases. The CDR3 has 13 residues. V lost 7 bases and J lost 7; bases outside the gene matches: 7. Per germline, CDR1 SEHNR and CDR2 FQNEAQ (reference sequence). In DNA form, the CDR3 reads TGTGCCAGCACCATCCGGGACAGTAATGAGCAGTTCTTC. The encoded protein is CASTIRDSNEQFF.

This clone was counted once. J is TRBJ2-3 and V is TRBV7-8, with 12 positions matching TRBD1. Germline V gives CDR1 SGHVS, CDR2 FQNEAQ. The CDR3 has 17 amino acids. The trim removed 5 bases at V and 1 base at J, leaving 7 bases unmatched. Here the CDR3 DNA reads TGTGCCAGCAGCCAGGGACAGGGGGCTTCCGGCACAGATACGCAGTATTTT. The encoded protein is CASSQGQGASGTDTQYF.

The chain combines TRBV7-9 with TRBJ1-3; TRBD1 aligns across 7 bases. Trimming took 5 bases from V and 7 from J; bases not matched to a gene: 8. Per the germline V gene, CDR1 is SEHNR and CDR2 is FQNEAQ (reference sequence). This CDR3 region has 14 residues. CDR3 nucleotides: TGTGCCAGCAGCGTCGACAGGGAGGTGAACACCATATATTTT. Translating gives CASSVDREVNTIYF.

The genes are TRBV5-5 and TRBJ2-7, with 8 bases fitting TRBD1. Trimming took 4 bases from V and 2 from J; bases not matched to a gene: 2. This CDR3 has 13 residues. Germline V gives CDR1 SGHKS, CDR2 YYEKEE (reference sequence). DNA of the CDR3: TGTGCCAGCAGCAAGGACAGGGCCTACGAGCAGTACTTC. Protein sequence: CASSKDRAYEQYF.

This sequence joins TRBV5-4 and TRBJ2-1, with 8 bases matching TRBD1. The CDR3 is made up of 13 amino acids. V was clipped by 4 bases and J by 6 bases; unmatched bases: 3. The germline CDR1 and CDR2 sequences are SGHNT and YYREEE (reference sequence). CDR3 sequence: CASSRTGLNEQFF. CDR3 coding DNA: TGTGCCAGCAGCAGGACAGGGCTCAATGAGCAGTTCTTC.

The rearrangement links TRBV6-5 to TRBJ1-1; no firm D call. In germline, CDR1 is MNHEY, CDR2 SVGAGI. CDR3 length: 14 residues. With 4 bases removed from V and 1 base from J, the gap between germline ends came to 10 bases. The DNA of the CDR3 is TGTGCCAGCAGTTTACAGCAAGAGAACACTGAAGCTTTCTTT. Its translation: CASSLQQENTEAFF.